These 25 T cell receptor beta chains share one sample of origin, sequenced in a study of molecular identifiers for immune sequencing clone quantification. TCRdb re-called the PCR reads through MiXCR, storing one row per CDR3 protein. The data show approximately 680,000 distinct CDR3 sequences, 25% seen once. The material sequenced was naive CD8+ T cells from blood, with Jurkat cell RNA spiked in. Stated subset: FACS-sorted CD8+CD4-CCR7+CD45RA+ naive T cells. The receptors shown here come from a human donor in good health. Some libraries in this study had Jurkat cell RNA spiked in.

As for this clonotype: A much larger clonotype is one base distant, so this may be a read error. The chain has TRBV12-3 or TRBV12-4 and TRBJ1-2, with D uncertain. This CDR3 comprises 14 residues. CDR3 loop: CASSSDRAYYGCTF. For the CDR3, the DNA is TGTGCCAGCAGTTCCGATAGGGCCTACTATGGCTGCACCTTC.

The chain links TRBV19 to TRBJ1-5; D unclear. This CDR3 contains 16 residues. Germline V gene sequence: CDR1 LNHDA, CDR2 SQIVND (reference sequence). V was cut by 3 bases and J by 4 bases, with 16 bases left in between. The CDR3 DNA follows: TGTGCCAGTAGTATTTCTCCCGGCACTCAAAATCAGCCCCAGCATTTT. It yields the protein CASSISPGTQNQPQHF.

The chain combines TRBV2 with TRBJ2-5; D remains ambiguous. The CDR3 extends over 13 amino acids. From germline, CDR1 is SNHLY and CDR2 FYNNEI. V gave up 6 bases and J gave up 1 base, with 9 bases separating them. The CDR3 spells CASRELSQETQYF. The CDR3 coding sequence is TGTGCCAGCAGAGAACTCAGCCAAGAGACCCAGTACTTC.

The chain has TRBV29-1 and TRBJ2-7; 12 nucleotides agree with TRBD2. The CDR3 has 16 amino acids. The V segment lost 1 base and the J segment 1 base; nucleotides outside the gene matches: 5. CDR1 and CDR2 from the germline V gene are SQVTM and ANQGSEA. CDR3 in amino acids: CSVEGLTSGRSYEQYF. The CDR3 DNA sequence: TGCAGCGTTGAAGGCCTGACTAGCGGGAGATCCTACGAGCAGTACTTC.

A word on this clonotype: It may be a read error: a sequence one base away is much more abundant. No conserved phenylalanine or tryptophan ends this CDR3, so it is likely a read error. This rearrangement joins TRBV6-6 to TRBJ2-7; D unresolved. The CDR3 consists of 12 residues. V was shortened by 5 bases and J by 4 bases, with 9 bases between the two germline ends. Germline V gene data show CDR1 as MNHNY and CDR2 as SVGAGI (reference sequence). This CDR3 reads CASSLVEYEQYL. For the CDR3, the DNA is TGTGCCAGCAGTCTAGTCGAATACGAGCAGTACTTA.

As for this clonotype: A clone one base away is much larger, so this may be a read error. The chain recombines TRBV9 with TRBJ2-3; TRBD1 matches 7 bases. The germline V gene encodes CDR1 SGDLS and CDR2 YYNGEE. This CDR3 contains 16 residues. The CDR3 bases are TGTGCCGGCAGCGTCGGGACAGCACCGCGCACAGATACGCAGTATTTT. Encoded protein: CAGSVGTAPRTDTQYF.

Many counts were recorded for this clonotype. The chain links TRBV6-2 or TRBV6-3 to TRBJ1-5; a weak D match, TRBD1 (6 bases). CDR1 and CDR2 (germline): MNHEY, SVGEGT. Trimming shortened V by 2 bases and J by 0 bases, and 14 bases separated the two germline ends. This CDR3 contains 17 residues. The CDR3: CASSYGGQPNSNQPQHF. In DNA, the CDR3 is TGTGCCAGCAGTTACGGTGGACAGCCAAATAGCAATCAGCCCCAGCATTTT.

This clonotype was detected only a few times. This chain uses TRBV7-6 with TRBJ2-2, with 8 bases fitting TRBD1. The CDR3 has 15 amino acids. Germline V CDR1 and CDR2: SGHVS, FNYEAQ. With V trimmed by 6 bases and J by 5 bases, 8 bases remained unmatched. The CDR3 spells CASSWDRRRTGELFF. The CDR3 DNA follows: TGTGCCAGCAGTTGGGACAGGCGAAGGACCGGGGAGCTGTTTTTT.

This clonotype turned up a few times. J is TRBJ2-7 and V is TRBV12-3 or TRBV12-4; no definite D call. The V end lost 4 bases, the J end lost 2 bases, and 18 bases lay between the germline ends. CDR3 length equals 16 residues. The DNA of the CDR3 is TGTGCCAGCAGTTCCTCCTCTCCTAGGGAAACCTACGAGCAGTACTTC. This codes for CASSSSSPRETYEQYF.

This clonotype has a count of ten or more. The V gene is TRBV28, the J gene TRBJ2-7; either TRBD1 or TRBD2 may fit D (7 bases each). CDR3 length equals 14 residues. Trimming shortened V by 8 bases and J by 1 base, and 15 bases separated the two germline ends. Germline CDR1 is MDHEN and CDR2 is SYDVKM. The CDR3 DNA sequence: TGTGCCAGCTTAGCTCAGGGGGGGTCCTACGAGCAGTACTTC. Translation: CASLAQGGSYEQYF.

At least ten counts were recorded for this clonotype. The chain combines TRBV28 with TRBJ2-7; no clear D gene. The ends were cut back, 3 bases at V and 2 bases at J, with 5 bases in the middle. Germline V gives CDR1 MDHEN, CDR2 SYDVKM. The CDR3 consists of 12 residues. The CDR3 spells CASSFIPYEQYF. The CDR3 DNA reads TGTGCCAGCAGTTTTATACCCTACGAGCAGTACTTC.

The rearrangement links TRBV27 to TRBJ2-7, with 12 positions matching TRBD2. J lost 5 bases, V lost 3 bases, and 8 bases had no gene match. Per the germline V gene, CDR1 is MNHEY and CDR2 is SMNVEV (reference sequence). The CDR3 covers 16 residues. As DNA, the CDR3 is TGTGCCAGCAGTTTTGGGCTAGCGGGAGGGCCCCACGAGCAGTACTTC. Translation: CASSFGLAGGPHEQYF.

This clonotype was found many times. V is TRBV28 and J is TRBJ2-7, with 11 bases aligning to TRBD2. The V and J ends lost 5 bases and 3 bases, in that order; junction bases with no gene match: 6. Germline loops: CDR1 MDHEN, CDR2 SYDVKM. The CDR3 has 15 amino acids. CDR3 nucleotide sequence: TGTGCCAGCAGTGAACTAGCGGGAGCGGACTACGAGCAGTACTTC. Its protein is CASSELAGADYEQYF.

This clonotype came up many times. V and J are TRBV29-1 and TRBJ2-3; tentative D call: TRBD1 (5 bases). Trimming removed 5 bases at V and 4 bases at J, with 16 bases between. Germline V gene data show CDR1 as SQVTM and CDR2 as ANQGSEA. The CDR3 contains 14 residues. The CDR3 DNA follows: TGCAGCGTTCGTCCCCCAGGGTACTCAGATACGCAGTATTTT. Its translation is CSVRPPGYSDTQYF.

The table lists this clonotype with many counts. The V and J genes are TRBV29-1 and TRBJ2-1, with 7 bases fitting TRBD1. J lost 2 bases, V lost 1 base, and 2 bases had no gene match. Germline V gene data show CDR1 as SQVTM and CDR2 as ANQGSEA. The CDR3 runs 14 residues. CDR3 sequence (DNA): TGCAGCGTTGAAGGCCAGGGGGCCTACAATGAGCAGTTCTTC. This translates into CSVEGQGAYNEQFF.

As concerns this clonotype: Germline and junction disagree at one end, which may indicate a read error. The J gene is TRBJ2-7, the V gene TRBV6-2 or TRBV6-3; possibly TRBD1 for D (6 bases). Per the germline V gene, CDR1 is MNHEY and CDR2 is SVGEGT. CDR3 length equals 14 residues. CDR3 in amino acids: CDSSVLQGAYEQYF. The CDR3 DNA sequence: TGTGACAGCAGTGTCCTACAGGGAGCCTACGAGCAGTACTTC.

This clonotype has more than one count but fewer than ten. The chain's CDR3 is CASSQDGGMAYEQYF. The DNA of the CDR3 is TGCGCCAGCAGCCAAGATGGCGGGATGGCATACGAGCAGTACTTC. The chain is built from TRBV4-3 and TRBJ2-7; weak D call: TRBD2 (6 bases). Between the trimmed V and J ends, which lost 0 bases and 4 bases, there was a span of 13 bases. The CDR3 consists of 15 residues. Germline values: CDR1 LGHNA, CDR2 YSLEER.

On this clonotype: A much bigger clone sits one base away, suggesting this may be a read error. The rearrangement links TRBV14 to TRBJ1-1; D uncertain. With 0 bases removed from V and 7 bases from J, the gap between germline ends came to 15 bases. This CDR3 has 15 residues. Germline-derived CDR1 and CDR2 are SGHDN and FVKESK. This CDR3 reads CASSQDKFGKDEAFF. The CDR3 DNA reads TGTGCCAGCAGCCAAGATAAATTTGGGAAGGATGAAGCTTTCTTT.

This sequence joins TRBV24-1 and TRBJ2-7, with D unclear. Between the trimmed V and J ends, which lost 0 bases and 2 bases, there was a span of 13 bases. This CDR3 comprises 16 residues. The germline V gene has CDR1 KGHDR and CDR2 SFDVKD. CDR3 in amino acids: CATSDLVGSGTYEQYF. CDR3 in DNA: TGTGCCACCAGTGATTTGGTGGGTTCGGGTACCTACGAGCAGTACTTC.

In DNA, the CDR3 is TGTGCCAGCAGTTTATATATTGCGGTACGGGGAAACACCATATATTTT. Translating gives CASSLYIAVRGNTIYF. The V and J genes are TRBV12-3 or TRBV12-4 and TRBJ1-3, with D hard to call. Trimming cost V 2 bases and J 4 bases, with 15 bases left between them. The CDR3 consists of 16 residues.

This clonotype was counted at least ten times. The chain employs TRBV27 and TRBJ2-3, with TRBD2 as a possible D gene (5 bases). Trimming removed 5 bases from V and 2 bases from J, with 17 bases in between. Germline V gene data show CDR1 as MNHEY and CDR2 as SMNVEV (reference sequence). The CDR3 extends over 16 amino acids. The CDR3 is CASSPHTSGNTDTQYF. CDR3 nucleotides: TGTGCCAGCAGTCCACATACGAGCGGTAACACAGATACGCAGTATTTT.

This clonotype has a count of ten or more. The V call is TRBV4-3, the J call TRBJ1-1, with D unclear. V was cut by 0 bases and J by 6 bases, with 8 bases left in between. This CDR3 is built from 13 residues. The germline gives CDR1 LGHNA, CDR2 YSLEER. Here the CDR3 reads CASSQDLGPEAFF. CDR3 bases: TGCGCCAGCAGCCAAGATCTGGGCCCTGAAGCTTTCTTT.

This clonotype turned up a few times. The genes are TRBV6-8 and TRBJ1-1, with unresolved D. The V gene's germline CDR1 is MNHGY and CDR2 SAAAGT. The CDR3 is made up of 16 amino acids. Trimming took off 4 bases at V and 2 bases at J, with 17 bases between the two ends. The CDR3 DNA reads as TGTGCCAGCAGTTCGCTTGGGGTGAGCCGAAACACTGAAGCTTTCTTT. This codes for CASSSLGVSRNTEAFF.

This clonotype was counted many times. The rearrangement links TRBV5-1 to TRBJ2-5; 7 bases are a match to TRBD2. From germline, CDR1 is SGHRS and CDR2 YFSETQ. Losses at the gene ends were 4 bases for V and 0 bases for J; bases not matched to a gene: 6. This CDR3 spans 15 amino acids. The CDR3 sequence is CASSAGGGDQETQYF. The CDR3 bases are TGCGCCAGCAGCGCCGGTGGGGGGGACCAAGAGACCCAGTACTTC.

Concerning this clonotype itself: Being one base from a much bigger clone, this may be a read error. The chain has TRBV23-1 and TRBJ2-7; D not resolved. TRBV23-1 has ORF status, its function being uncertain. The CDR3 consists of 13 residues. The CDR3 nucleotides are TGCACCAGCAGTCAGGCCACCTCCTACGAGCAGTACTTC. Its protein is CTSSQATSYEQYF.